This section outlines one T cell receptor (beta chain) sequence together with its context. This record belongs to a study of blood T cell repertoires in COVID-19. TCRdb's copy holds only in-frame clones and misses some; the assay was immunoSEQ multiplex PCR. The sample includes roughly 180,000 clones, 80% to 85% seen only once; the top ten take about 12%. The sequence was obtained from a woman older than 75 with COVID-19, enrolled during active disease. Sequenced: peripheral blood.

In DNA, the CDR3 is TGTGCCATCAGCCGGACAGGGGCCTACGAGCAGTACTTC. Amino acid sequence: CAISRTGAYEQYF. The chain joins TRBV10-3 to TRBJ2-7, with 9 positions matching TRBD1. Germline-derived CDR1 and CDR2 are ENHRY and SYGVKD. J lost 2 bases, V lost 6 bases, and 2 bases had no gene match. There are 13 residues in the CDR3.